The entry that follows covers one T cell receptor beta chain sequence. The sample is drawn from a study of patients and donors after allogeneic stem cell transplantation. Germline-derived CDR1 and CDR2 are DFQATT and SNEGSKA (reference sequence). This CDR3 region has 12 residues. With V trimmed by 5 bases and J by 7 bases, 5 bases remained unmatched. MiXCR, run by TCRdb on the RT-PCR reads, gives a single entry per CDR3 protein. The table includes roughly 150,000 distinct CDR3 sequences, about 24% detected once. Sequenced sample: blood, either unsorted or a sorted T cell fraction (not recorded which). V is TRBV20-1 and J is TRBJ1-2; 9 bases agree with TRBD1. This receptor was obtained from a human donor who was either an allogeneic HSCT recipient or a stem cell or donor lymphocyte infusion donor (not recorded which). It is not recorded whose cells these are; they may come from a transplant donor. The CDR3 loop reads CSALTGGIGYTF. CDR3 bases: TGCAGTGCTCTAACAGGGGGCATTGGCTACACCTTC.